This is a list of T cell receptor beta chains from one sample in a study of vaccination effects on CD4 cells after COVID-19. Antigen specificity for these receptors is unknown. Sequenced by immunoSEQ multiplex PCR; TCRdb stores in-frame clones only, minus some. The table records tens of thousands of clones, about 74% of them present only once. This specimen consisted of CD4+ T cells from PBMCs cultured with HCoV-229E spike peptides, obtained after COVID-19 vaccination. These receptors originate from a human donor who received a COVID-19 vaccine. Both conserved end residues are part of each CDR3. D genes are given only for firm matches. Some rows have no size entry. The others give once, few or many, or a class for an expanded clone.

d_gene: TRBD1; len: 15; abundance: -; j_gene: TRBJ2-1; v_gene: TRBV10-1; CDR3nt: TGCGCCAGCAGTAAGGGACAGAGCGGATACAATGAGCAGTTCTTC; CDR3aa: CASSKGQSGYNEQFF
d_gene: -; len: 17; abundance: -; j_gene: TRBJ1-4; v_gene: TRBV27; CDR3nt: TGTGCCAGCAGCCCTGGGAACGGATTACTCTTTTTTGAAAAACTGTTTTTT; CDR3aa: CASSPGNGLLFFEKLFF
d_gene: TRBD2; len: 13; abundance: -; j_gene: TRBJ2-1; v_gene: TRBV29-1; CDR3nt: TGCAGCGTTCGCCGGACTAGCGGGAATGAGCAGTTCTTC; CDR3aa: CSVRRTSGNEQFF
d_gene: TRBD2; len: 15; abundance: once; j_gene: TRBJ2-3; v_gene: TRBV25-1; CDR3nt: TGTGCCAGCAGCAGTAGCGGGGGATACACAGATACGCAGTATTTT; CDR3aa: CASSSSGGYTDTQYF
d_gene: -; len: 11; abundance: few; j_gene: TRBJ1-5; v_gene: TRBV28; CDR3nt: TGTGCCAGCACCACGGGACTTTCCCAGCATTTT; CDR3aa: CASTTGLSQHF
d_gene: -; len: 17; abundance: few; j_gene: TRBJ1-3; v_gene: TRBV2; CDR3nt: TGTGCCAGCAGTGGAGGTGTAGGCAGGTTGACTGGAAACACCATATATTTT; CDR3aa: CASSGGVGRLTGNTIYF
d_gene: -; len: 15; abundance: -; j_gene: TRBJ1-1; v_gene: TRBV6-5; CDR3nt: TGTGCCAGCAGTTACTCATACCAGGGTGGCACTGAAGCTTTCTTT; CDR3aa: CASSYSYQGGTEAFF
d_gene: TRBD2; len: 15; abundance: once; j_gene: TRBJ2-3; v_gene: TRBV6-5; CDR3nt: TGTGCCAGCACAGGGACTAGCGGGTTCCCAGATACGCAGTATTTT; CDR3aa: CASTGTSGFPDTQYF
d_gene: -; len: 17; abundance: -; j_gene: TRBJ1-6; v_gene: TRBV9; CDR3nt: TGTGCCAGCAGCGTAGAGGGATGGGGGACAACTAATTCACCCCTCCACTTT; CDR3aa: CASSVEGWGTTNSPLHF
d_gene: -; len: 13; abundance: -; j_gene: TRBJ2-5; v_gene: TRBV18; CDR3nt: TGTGCCAGCTCACCGGGAAACCAAGAGACCCAGTACTTC; CDR3aa: CASSPGNQETQYF
d_gene: -; len: 14; abundance: -; j_gene: TRBJ2-2; v_gene: TRBV5-4; CDR3nt: TGTGCCAGCAGCTTGACAACGAACACCGGGGAGCTGTTTTTT; CDR3aa: CASSLTTNTGELFF
d_gene: -; len: 14; abundance: -; j_gene: TRBJ2-5; v_gene: TRBV18; CDR3nt: TGTGCCAGCTCACAACAAACAGGTGATGGGACCCAGTACTTC; CDR3aa: CASSQQTGDGTQYF
d_gene: -; len: 14; abundance: -; j_gene: TRBJ2-1; v_gene: TRBV10-3; CDR3nt: TGTGCCATCAGTGAGGCGGGGTCCTACAATGAGCAGTTCTTC; CDR3aa: CAISEAGSYNEQFF
d_gene: -; len: 12; abundance: -; j_gene: TRBJ1-2; v_gene: TRBV6-5; CDR3nt: TGTGCCAGCAGTAAACAGGGAGATGGCTACACCTTC; CDR3aa: CASSKQGDGYTF
d_gene: -; len: 15; abundance: -; j_gene: TRBJ2-5; v_gene: TRBV5-1; CDR3nt: TGCGCCAGCAGCTCGGGAGGCGGGGGCTGGGAGACCCAGTACTTC; CDR3aa: CASSSGGGGWETQYF
d_gene: -; len: 16; abundance: -; j_gene: TRBJ2-2; v_gene: TRBV5-4; CDR3nt: TGTGCCAGCACCATCACTGGGGGCCACTACACCGGGGAGCTGTTTTTT; CDR3aa: CASTITGGHYTGELFF
d_gene: -; len: 14; abundance: -; j_gene: TRBJ2-1; v_gene: TRBV3-1/TRBV3-2; CDR3nt: TGTGCCAGCAGCCCGCTTCAGGGGGGCAATGAGCAGTTCTTC; CDR3aa: CASSPLQGGNEQFF
d_gene: -; len: 13; abundance: few; j_gene: TRBJ1-1; v_gene: TRBV19; CDR3nt: TGTGCCAGTAGTTCGACAGGGAACACTGAAGCTTTCTTT; CDR3aa: CASSSTGNTEAFF
d_gene: -; len: 15; abundance: -; j_gene: TRBJ2-2; v_gene: TRBV5-1; CDR3nt: TGCGCCAGCAGCTTGCGGCAGCCGAACACCGGGGAGCTGTTTTTT; CDR3aa: CASSLRQPNTGELFF
d_gene: TRBD2; len: 17; abundance: -; j_gene: TRBJ2-3; v_gene: TRBV5-4; CDR3nt: TGTGCCAGCAGCTTGGGCCCTAGCGGGGGGGCCTCAGATACGCAGTATTTT; CDR3aa: CASSLGPSGGASDTQYF
d_gene: TRBD1; len: 15; abundance: -; j_gene: TRBJ2-3; v_gene: TRBV5-1; CDR3nt: TGCGCCAGCAGCTTGGGGACAGGGGGCCCAGATACGCAGTATTTT; CDR3aa: CASSLGTGGPDTQYF
d_gene: -; len: 14; abundance: few; j_gene: TRBJ2-2; v_gene: TRBV27; CDR3nt: TGTGCCAGCAGTTTTGATGGGATCCCCGGGGAGCTGTTTTTT; CDR3aa: CASSFDGIPGELFF
d_gene: TRBD1; len: 15; abundance: -; j_gene: TRBJ1-5; v_gene: TRBV19; CDR3nt: TGTGCCAGTAGGGACAGGGTCCTAAGCAATCAGCCCCAGCATTTT; CDR3aa: CASRDRVLSNQPQHF
d_gene: TRBD1; len: 13; abundance: -; j_gene: TRBJ1-2; v_gene: TRBV14; CDR3nt: TGTGCCAGCAGTCTTTACAGGGGAGACGGCTACACCTTC; CDR3aa: CASSLYRGDGYTF
d_gene: TRBD2; len: 17; abundance: -; j_gene: TRBJ2-2; v_gene: TRBV7-8; CDR3nt: TGTGCCAGCAGCCGAGGACTAGCGGGGGGGCCGGACGGGGAGCTGTTTTTT; CDR3aa: CASSRGLAGGPDGELFF
d_gene: -; len: 12; abundance: -; j_gene: TRBJ1-2; v_gene: TRBV3-1/TRBV3-2; CDR3nt: TGTGCCAGCAGCCAAACGGGGACCCTAAGCACCTTC; CDR3aa: CASSQTGTLSTF
d_gene: TRBD1; len: 15; abundance: few; j_gene: TRBJ1-5; v_gene: TRBV5-1; CDR3nt: TGCGCCAGCAGCTCCGGAGACAGGGATAGCCAGCCCCAGCATTTT; CDR3aa: CASSSGDRDSQPQHF
d_gene: TRBD1; len: 13; abundance: -; j_gene: TRBJ1-1; v_gene: TRBV5-1; CDR3nt: TGCGCCAGCAGTGAGGGGGCGAACACTGAAGCTTTCTTT; CDR3aa: CASSEGANTEAFF
d_gene: -; len: 13; abundance: -; j_gene: TRBJ2-3; v_gene: TRBV28; CDR3nt: TGTGCCAGCAGGGGGATGAGCACAGATACGCAGTATTTT; CDR3aa: CASRGMSTDTQYF
d_gene: -; len: 17; abundance: -; j_gene: TRBJ2-1; v_gene: TRBV14; CDR3nt: TGTGCCAGCAGCCAAGATACTGGGGGGAAACTGTACAATGAGCAGTTCTTC; CDR3aa: CASSQDTGGKLYNEQFF
d_gene: -; len: 15; abundance: -; j_gene: TRBJ2-5; v_gene: TRBV15; CDR3nt: TGTGCCACCAGCAGAGACAGGGAATTCCAAGAGACCCAGTACTTC; CDR3aa: CATSRDREFQETQYF
d_gene: TRBD2; len: 16; abundance: -; j_gene: TRBJ2-1; v_gene: TRBV3-1/TRBV3-2; CDR3nt: TGTGCCAGCAGCCAAAACTTGCGGGGGGGCGGCCATGAGCAGTTCTTC; CDR3aa: CASSQNLRGGGHEQFF
d_gene: TRBD1; len: 15; abundance: -; j_gene: TRBJ2-1; v_gene: TRBV6-4; CDR3nt: TGTGCCAGCAGTGACGGGACAGGGTCCTACAATGAGCAGTTCTTC; CDR3aa: CASSDGTGSYNEQFF
d_gene: TRBD1; len: 15; abundance: -; j_gene: TRBJ2-1; v_gene: TRBV9; CDR3nt: TGTGCCAGCAGCGTAGAGGGACAGGGGTACCATGAGCAGTTCTTC; CDR3aa: CASSVEGQGYHEQFF
d_gene: -; len: 14; abundance: -; j_gene: TRBJ2-1; v_gene: TRBV10-2; CDR3nt: TGCGCCAGCAGATGGGACTTCTCCTACAATGAGCAGTTCTTC; CDR3aa: CASRWDFSYNEQFF
d_gene: -; len: 14; abundance: once; j_gene: TRBJ2-1; v_gene: TRBV7-3; CDR3nt: TGTGCCAGCAGCGCCTCCGGGACTTACAATGAGCAGTTCTTC; CDR3aa: CASSASGTYNEQFF